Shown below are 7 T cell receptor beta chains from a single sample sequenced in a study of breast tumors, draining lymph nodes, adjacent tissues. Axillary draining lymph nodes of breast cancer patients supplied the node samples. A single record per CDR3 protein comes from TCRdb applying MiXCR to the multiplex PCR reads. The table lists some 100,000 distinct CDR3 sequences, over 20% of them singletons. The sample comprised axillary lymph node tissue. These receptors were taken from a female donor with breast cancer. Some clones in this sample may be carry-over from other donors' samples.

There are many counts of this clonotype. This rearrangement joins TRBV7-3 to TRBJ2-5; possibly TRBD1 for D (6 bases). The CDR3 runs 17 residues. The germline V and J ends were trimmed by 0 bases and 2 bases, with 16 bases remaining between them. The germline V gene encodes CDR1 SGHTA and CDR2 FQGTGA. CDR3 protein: CASSLTGGQKGQETQYF. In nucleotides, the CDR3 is TGTGCCAGCAGCTTAACGGGTGGACAGAAAGGGCAAGAGACCCAGTACTTC.

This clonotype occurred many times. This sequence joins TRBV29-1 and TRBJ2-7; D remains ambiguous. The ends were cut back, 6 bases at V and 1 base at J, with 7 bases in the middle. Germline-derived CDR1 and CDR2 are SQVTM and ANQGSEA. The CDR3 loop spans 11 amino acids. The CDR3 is CSVTKSYEQYF. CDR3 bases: TGCAGCGTCACGAAATCCTACGAGCAGTACTTC.

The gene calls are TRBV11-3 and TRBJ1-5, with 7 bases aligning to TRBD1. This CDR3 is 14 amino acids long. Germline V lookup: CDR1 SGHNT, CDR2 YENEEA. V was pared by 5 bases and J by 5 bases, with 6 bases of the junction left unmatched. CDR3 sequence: CASSRDREDQPQHF. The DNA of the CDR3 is TGTGCCAGCAGCAGGGACAGAGAGGATCAGCCCCAGCATTTT.

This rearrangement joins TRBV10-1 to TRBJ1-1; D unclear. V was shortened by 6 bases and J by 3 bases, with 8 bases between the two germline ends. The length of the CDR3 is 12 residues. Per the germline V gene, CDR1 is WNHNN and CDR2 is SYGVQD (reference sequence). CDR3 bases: TGCGCCAGCAGGGGAAAGGACACTGAAGCTTTCTTT. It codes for CASRGKDTEAFF.

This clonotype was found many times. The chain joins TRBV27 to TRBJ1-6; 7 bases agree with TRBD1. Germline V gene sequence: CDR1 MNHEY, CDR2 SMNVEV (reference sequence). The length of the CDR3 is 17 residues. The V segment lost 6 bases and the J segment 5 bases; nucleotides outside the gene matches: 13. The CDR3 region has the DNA TGTGCCAGCAGACCTACAGGGGTCCCCGCCCATAATTCACCCCTCCACTTT. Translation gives CASRPTGVPAHNSPLHF.

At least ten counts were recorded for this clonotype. The DNA for the CDR3 is TGCAGTGCTAGACAACTAGCGGGAGCCTACGAGCAGTACTTC. It codes for CSARQLAGAYEQYF. The rearrangement joins TRBV20-1 to TRBJ2-7; 11 positions match TRBD2. CDR1 is DFQATT, CDR2 SNEGSKA, per germline (reference sequence). V shed 2 bases and J 2 bases; nucleotides not matched to a gene: 2. CDR3 length: 14 residues.

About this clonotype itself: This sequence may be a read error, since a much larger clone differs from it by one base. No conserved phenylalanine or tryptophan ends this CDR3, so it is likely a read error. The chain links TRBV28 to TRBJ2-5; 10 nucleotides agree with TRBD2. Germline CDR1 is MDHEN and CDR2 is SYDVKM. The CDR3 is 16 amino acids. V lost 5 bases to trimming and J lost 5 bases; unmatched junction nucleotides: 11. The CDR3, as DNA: TGTGCCAGCAGTCTGAGGACTAGCGGATTGATGGAGACCCAGTACCTC. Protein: CASSLRTSGLMETQYL.